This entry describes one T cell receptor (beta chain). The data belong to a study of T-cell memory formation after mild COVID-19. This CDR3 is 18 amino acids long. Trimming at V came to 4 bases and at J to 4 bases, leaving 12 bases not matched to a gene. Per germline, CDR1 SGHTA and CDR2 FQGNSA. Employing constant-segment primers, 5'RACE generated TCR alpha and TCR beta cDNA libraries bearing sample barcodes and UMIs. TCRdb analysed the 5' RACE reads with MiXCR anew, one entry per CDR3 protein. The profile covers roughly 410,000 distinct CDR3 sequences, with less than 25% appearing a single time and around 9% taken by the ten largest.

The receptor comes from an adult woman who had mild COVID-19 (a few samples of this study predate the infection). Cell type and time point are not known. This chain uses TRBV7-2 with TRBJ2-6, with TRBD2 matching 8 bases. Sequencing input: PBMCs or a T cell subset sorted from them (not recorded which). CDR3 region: CASSYTLLAGSGANVLTF. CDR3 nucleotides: TGTGCCAGCAGCTACACCCTTCTAGCGGGTTCAGGGGCCAACGTCCTGACTTTC.